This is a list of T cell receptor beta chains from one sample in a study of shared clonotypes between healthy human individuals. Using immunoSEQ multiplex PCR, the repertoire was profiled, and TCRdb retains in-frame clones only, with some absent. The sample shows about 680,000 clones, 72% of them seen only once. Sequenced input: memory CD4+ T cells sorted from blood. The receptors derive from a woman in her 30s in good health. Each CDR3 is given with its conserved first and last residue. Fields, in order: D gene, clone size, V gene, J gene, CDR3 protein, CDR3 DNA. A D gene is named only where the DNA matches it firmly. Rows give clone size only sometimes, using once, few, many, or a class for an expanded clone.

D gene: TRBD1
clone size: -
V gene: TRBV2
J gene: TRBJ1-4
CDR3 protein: CASSGQGNTNEKLFF
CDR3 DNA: TGTGCCAGCAGTGGACAGGGAAACACTAATGAAAAACTGTTTTTT

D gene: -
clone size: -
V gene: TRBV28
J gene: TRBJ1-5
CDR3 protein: CASNSQGTVQPQHF
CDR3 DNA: TGTGCCAGTAACAGCCAGGGAACGGTCCAGCCCCAGCATTTT

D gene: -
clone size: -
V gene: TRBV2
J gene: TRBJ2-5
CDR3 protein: CASRVGYTQYF
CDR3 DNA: TGTGCCAGCAGGGTTGGGTATACCCAGTACTTC

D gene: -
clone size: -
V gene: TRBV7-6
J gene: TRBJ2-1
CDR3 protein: CASSSTDSHLGNEQFF
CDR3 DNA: TGTGCCAGCAGCTCCACTGACAGCCACCTGGGCAATGAGCAGTTCTTC

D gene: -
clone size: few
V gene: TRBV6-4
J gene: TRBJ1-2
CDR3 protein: CASSATGLNGYTF
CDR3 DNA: TGTGCCAGCAGTGCAACAGGACTGAATGGCTACACCTTC

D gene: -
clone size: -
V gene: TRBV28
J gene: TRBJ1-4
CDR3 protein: CASTLTRNINEKLFF
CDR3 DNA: TGTGCCAGCACTCTGACCCGGAACATAAATGAAAAACTGTTTTTT

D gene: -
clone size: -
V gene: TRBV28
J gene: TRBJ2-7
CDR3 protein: CASSLFWGPETYEQYF
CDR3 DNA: TGTGCCAGCAGTTTATTCTGGGGTCCGGAGACTTACGAGCAGTACTTC

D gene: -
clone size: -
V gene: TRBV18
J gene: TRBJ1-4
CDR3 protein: CASSLTATNEKLFF
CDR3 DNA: TGTGCCAGCTCGCTGACCGCAACTAATGAAAAACTGTTTTTT

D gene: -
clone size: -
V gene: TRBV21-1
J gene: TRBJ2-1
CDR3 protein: CAIATRIF
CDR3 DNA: TGTGCCATTGCGACTCGGATCTTC

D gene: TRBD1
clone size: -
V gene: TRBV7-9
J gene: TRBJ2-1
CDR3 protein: CASSSATGPNEQFF
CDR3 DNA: TGTGCCAGCAGCTCGGCGACAGGGCCCAATGAGCAGTTCTTC

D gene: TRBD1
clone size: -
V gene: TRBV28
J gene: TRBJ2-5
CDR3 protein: CASSPGTALYQETQYF
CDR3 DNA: TGTGCCAGCAGTCCCGGGACAGCGCTATACCAAGAGACCCAGTACTTC

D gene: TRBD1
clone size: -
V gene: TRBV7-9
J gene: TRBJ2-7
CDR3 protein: CASSLVTGALEQYF
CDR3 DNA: TGTGCCAGCAGCTTAGTCACAGGGGCCCTAGAGCAGTACTTC

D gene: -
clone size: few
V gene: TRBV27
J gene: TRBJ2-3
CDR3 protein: CASSYAPGSGTDTQYF
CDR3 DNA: TGTGCCAGCAGTTACGCCCCCGGGAGTGGTACAGATACGCAGTATTTT

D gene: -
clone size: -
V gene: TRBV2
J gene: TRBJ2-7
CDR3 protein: CASTFGPRTYEQYF
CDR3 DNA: TGTGCCAGCACTTTTGGACCGAGGACTTACGAGCAGTACTTC

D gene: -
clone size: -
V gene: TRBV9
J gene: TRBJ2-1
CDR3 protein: CASSAYSGDSNEQFF
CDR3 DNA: TGTGCCAGCAGCGCCTATAGCGGGGACAGCAATGAGCAGTTCTTC

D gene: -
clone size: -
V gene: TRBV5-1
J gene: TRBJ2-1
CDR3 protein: CASTNSASNYNEQFF
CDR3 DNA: TGCGCCAGCACCAATTCGGCGTCTAACTACAATGAGCAGTTCTTC

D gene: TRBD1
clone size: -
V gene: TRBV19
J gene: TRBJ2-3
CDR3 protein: CASSFTGTGTITDTQYF
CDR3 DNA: TGTGCCAGTAGTTTCACCGGGACAGGGACCATCACAGATACGCAGTATTTT

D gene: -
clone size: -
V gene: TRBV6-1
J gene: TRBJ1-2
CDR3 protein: CASKSALYGYTF
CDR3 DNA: TGTGCCAGCAAATCGGCCCTCTATGGCTACACCTTC